The T cell receptor (beta chain) under discussion was sequenced for a study of CD8 T cells in ankylosing spondylitis. Whole-study results and caveats: The disease-linked clones had a CD8+ phenotype and low blood frequencies.

TCRdb recomputed calls from the 5' RACE reads with MiXCR, one row per CDR3 protein. Here the sample spans some 250,000 distinct CDR3 sequences, about 10% being singletons. Of note for this clonotype: The antigen is not known. At one end, the junction sequence differs from germline, possibly due to a read error.

The sample comprised blood, either unsorted or a sorted T cell fraction (not recorded which). The sequence derives from a male donor with ankylosing spondylitis or in good health (not recorded which).

CDR3 in amino acids: CTSSQVRWGVRTEEYNEQFF. CDR3 coding DNA: TGTACCAGCAGCCAAGTCCGCTGGGGGGTAAGGACGGAAGAGTACAATGAGCAGTTCTTC. The rearrangement uses TRBV4-2 and TRBJ2-1, with D perhaps matching TRBD2 (6 bases). This CDR3 has 20 residues. Per the germline V gene, CDR1 is LGHNA and CDR2 is YNFKEQ.